This TCR beta chain was retrieved from a study of tumor-infiltrating lymphocytes in primary liver carcinoma (TCRdb year 2017). Turning to the overall study: Of the five patients (three men and two women, aged 30 to 69 years), four had hepatocellular carcinoma and one had combined HCC and intrahepatic cholangiocarcinoma. Tumors of the five patients were stage T1-T3 N0M0 with maximum diameters of roughly 4 to 11 cm. Samples yielded roughly 3.5 to 8 million productive TCRbeta reads; read depth did not differ significantly between tissue types. TCRbeta repertoire sequencing, expression microarrays and whole-exome sequencing were combined in the study across five regions of each liver tumor, with adjacent normal tissue and blood also included. A total of some 35 specimens from 5 patients went through TCRbeta repertoire sequencing, namely 25 tumor regions, 5 adjacent noncancerous liver tissues and 5 peripheral blood samples. To link TCRbeta repertoire diversity with the local molecular phenotype, the approximately 25 tumor region samples were profiled using Agilent mRNA microarrays. High reproducibility was observed for the technical replicate repertoires, with mean shared-clone rates approximately 0.92 and correlation coefficients above 0.95. General findings and caveats noted by the study authors: Pairs of tumor regions showed greater repertoire overlap (mean 36%) than tumor-adjacent pairs (approximately 17%) or tumor-blood pairs (around 15%), which is consistent with antigen-driven expansion. Because the samples were bulk and unsorted, CD4+ and CD8+ T cell repertoires could not be compared. Because sequencing covered only the TCR beta chain and unpaired alpha chains were not captured, true repertoire diversity is likely underestimated. The top 250 clones made up a significantly larger repertoire fraction in tumors than in blood (p = 0.039). Just about 7-25% of top clones turned up in all five regions of a tumor, which suggests spatial heterogeneity among tumor-infiltrating T cells. The study included only five or six patients, and the authors note findings should be validated in a larger study.

Without any cell sorting, total RNA and DNA were extracted together from about 20-30 mg of bulk tissue using the AllPrep DNA/RNA mini kit. Between late 2015 and 2016, a handful of patients in China with histopathologically diagnosed primary liver carcinoma had surgical resection. At the time of sampling, the patients had chronic HBV infection and had not received any treatment. Each tumor was sampled at five spatially separated regions: the tumor centre plus the superior, inferior, left-lateral and right-lateral poles. Histology showed that every tumor sample contained more than 80% viable tumor cells. Pieces of fresh tumor and adjacent tissue were cut in half, with one half kept in RNAlater at -80 degrees C and the other half sent for histology. Using a constant-region primer and ProtoScript II reverse transcriptase, TCRbeta-specific cDNA was reverse-transcribed from about 540 ng total RNA. Three nested multiplex PCR rounds, following a slightly modified ARM-PCR procedure, were used to build the TCRbeta libraries. Multiplex TRBV1-TRBV30 forward primers and a Cbeta reverse primer were used in the first two PCR rounds, each of which was run for about 10 cycles. A final 25-cycle PCR with Deep VentR polymerase added sample barcodes and Illumina adapters. Amplicons of 200-500 bp were gel-purified with a QIAquick gel extraction kit before sequencing. The TCRbeta amplicons were sequenced with 250-bp paired-end reads on an Illumina HiSeq 2500. In the paper's pipeline: To recover full CDR3 sequences, reads were quality-trimmed using Trimmomatic v0.33 and paired reads were then merged using FLASH v1.2.11. V, D and J germline segments were assigned to the rearranged TCRbeta sequences using MiGEC v1.2.1b. Clonotype statistics and Shannon-Wiener diversity indices were computed with VDJtools v1.0.0. Except for diversity analysis, only each sample's 250 most abundant clonotypes were used in subsequent analyses to reduce sampling bias. The raw public data were reprocessed by TCRdb itself: fastp quality trimming at Q25, MiXCR clonotype calling, in-frame beta chains only. Every entry covers one CDR3 protein and lists the most common genes and DNA from its rows. It is TCRdb's table, rather than the study itself, that gives the V and J calls and clone size. This sample is represented by fewer than 150,000 distinct CDR3 sequences; around two thirds of them were singletons. Together, the top ten hold about a tenth of the sample.

Remarks on this clonotype: The antigen it binds to is not known. This may come from a read error, since a much larger clone is one base off.

Reading from cysteine to phenylalanine, the CDR3 counts 14 amino acids. Of the read, only the CDR3 DNA is kept; its 42 bases are in frame from base 1. The germline V gene yields SGHRS for CDR1 and YFSETQ for CDR2. The chain uses TRBV5-1 and TRBJ1-1; 9 junctional bases match TRBD1. The TCR sequence derives from a woman aged 60-75 years with primary liver carcinoma and hepatitis B virus infection. Sequenced: liver tumor tissue from sampling region 1. Taken with the paper, the label for cell subset or site translates to: tumor region T1, superior pole. For the CDR3, the sequence is CSSSLTGGRAEAFF. The DNA sequence is as follows: TGCTCCAGCAGCTTGACAGGGGGTCGGGCTGAAGCTTTCTTT.